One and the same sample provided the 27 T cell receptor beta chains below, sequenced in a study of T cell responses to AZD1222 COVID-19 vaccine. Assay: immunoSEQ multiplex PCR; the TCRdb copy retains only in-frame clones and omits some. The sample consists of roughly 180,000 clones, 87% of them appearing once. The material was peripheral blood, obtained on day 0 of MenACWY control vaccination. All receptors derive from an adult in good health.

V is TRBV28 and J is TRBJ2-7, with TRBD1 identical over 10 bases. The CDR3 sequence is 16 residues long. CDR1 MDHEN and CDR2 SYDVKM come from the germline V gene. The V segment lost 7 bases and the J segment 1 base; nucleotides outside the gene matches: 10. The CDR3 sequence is CASTPGGQGKSYEQYF. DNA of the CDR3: TGTGCCAGCACCCCGGGGGGACAGGGGAAATCCTACGAGCAGTACTTC.

For the CDR3, the DNA is TGTGCCAGCAGCTTAGTAGGACAGACTAATGAAAAACTGTTTTTT. This encodes CASSLVGQTNEKLFF. The chain joins TRBV13 to TRBJ1-4, with D possibly matching TRBD1 (6 bases). Germline V gene lookup returns CDR1 PRHDT and CDR2 FYEKMQ (reference sequence). The CDR3 has 15 amino acids. Trimming took off 1 base at V and 2 bases at J, with 8 bases between the two ends. The whole variable domain, filled in from reference TRBV13 and TRBJ1-4, reads AAGVIQSPRHLIKEKRETATLKCYPIPRHDTVYWYQQGPGQDPQFLISFYEKMQSDKGSIPDRFSAQQFSDYHSELNMSSLELGDSALYFCASSLVGQTNEKLFFGSGTQLSVL.

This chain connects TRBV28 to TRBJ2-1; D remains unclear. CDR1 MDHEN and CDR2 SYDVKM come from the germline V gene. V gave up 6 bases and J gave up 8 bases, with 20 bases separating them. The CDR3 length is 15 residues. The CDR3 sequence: CASRPSPPNRDEQFF. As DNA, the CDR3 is TGTGCCAGCAGACCATCGCCGCCCAACAGAGATGAGCAGTTCTTC.

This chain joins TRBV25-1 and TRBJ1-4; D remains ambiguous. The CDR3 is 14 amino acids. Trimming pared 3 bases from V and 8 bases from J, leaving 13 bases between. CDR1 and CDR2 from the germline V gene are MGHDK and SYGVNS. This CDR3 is CASSEAGEVEKLFF. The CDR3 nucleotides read TGTGCCAGCAGTGAGGCCGGGGAGGTCGAAAAACTGTTTTTT.

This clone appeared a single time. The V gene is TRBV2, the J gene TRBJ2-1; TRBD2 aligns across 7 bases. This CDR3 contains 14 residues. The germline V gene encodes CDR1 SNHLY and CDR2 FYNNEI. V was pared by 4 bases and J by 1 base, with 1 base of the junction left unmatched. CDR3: CASSALASYNEQFF. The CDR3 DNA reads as TGTGCCAGCAGTGCACTAGCGTCCTACAATGAGCAGTTCTTC.

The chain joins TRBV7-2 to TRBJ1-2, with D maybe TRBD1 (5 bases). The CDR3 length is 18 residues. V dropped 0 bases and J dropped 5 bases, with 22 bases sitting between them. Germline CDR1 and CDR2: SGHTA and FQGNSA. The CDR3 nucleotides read TGTGCCAGCAGCTTAGCTGGGGGTAGGACTGTTGATGGATATGGCTACACCTTC. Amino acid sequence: CASSLAGGRTVDGYGYTF.

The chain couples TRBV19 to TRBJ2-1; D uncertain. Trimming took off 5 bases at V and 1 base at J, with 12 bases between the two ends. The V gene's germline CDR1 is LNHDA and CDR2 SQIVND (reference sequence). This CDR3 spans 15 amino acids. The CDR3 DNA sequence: TGTGCCAGTAGTCCCCAGCCTACATCCTACAATGAGCAGTTCTTC. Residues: CASSPQPTSYNEQFF.

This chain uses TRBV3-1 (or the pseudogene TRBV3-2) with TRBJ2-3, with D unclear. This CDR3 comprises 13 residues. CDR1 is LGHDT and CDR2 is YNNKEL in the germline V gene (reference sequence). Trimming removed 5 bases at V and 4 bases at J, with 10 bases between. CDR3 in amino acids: CASSVSTSDTQYF. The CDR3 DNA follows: TGTGCCAGCAGCGTAAGTACGTCAGATACGCAGTATTTT.

CDR3 region: CASSSLGSAEEQYF. Written as DNA, the CDR3 is TGTGCCAGCAGCTCTCTTGGCTCCGCAGAGGAGCAGTACTTC. The rearrangement links TRBV7-2 to TRBJ2-7; D remains unclear. V was cut by 4 bases and J by 7 bases, with 17 bases left in between. This CDR3 has 14 residues. The V gene's germline CDR1 is SGHTA and CDR2 FQGNSA.

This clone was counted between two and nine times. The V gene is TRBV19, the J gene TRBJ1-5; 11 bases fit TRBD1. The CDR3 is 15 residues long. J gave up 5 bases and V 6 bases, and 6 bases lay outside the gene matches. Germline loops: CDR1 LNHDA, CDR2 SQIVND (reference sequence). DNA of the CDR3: TGTGCCAGTAGCGGGACAGGGGGAACCCATCAGCCCCAGCATTTT. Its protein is CASSGTGGTHQPQHF.

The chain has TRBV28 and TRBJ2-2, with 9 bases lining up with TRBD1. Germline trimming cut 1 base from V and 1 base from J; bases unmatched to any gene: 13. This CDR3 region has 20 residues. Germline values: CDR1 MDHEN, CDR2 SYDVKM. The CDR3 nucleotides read TGTGCCAGCAGTTTATACATGGACAGGGGTCATCTTCTGAACACCGGGGAGCTGTTTTTT. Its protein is CASSLYMDRGHLLNTGELFF. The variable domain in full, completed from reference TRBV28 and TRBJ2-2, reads DVKVTQSSRYLVKRTGEKVFLECVQDMDHENMFWYRQDPGLGLRLIYFSYDVKMKEKGDIPEGYSVSREKKERFSLILESASTNQTSMYLCASSLYMDRGHLLNTGELFFGEGSRLTVL.

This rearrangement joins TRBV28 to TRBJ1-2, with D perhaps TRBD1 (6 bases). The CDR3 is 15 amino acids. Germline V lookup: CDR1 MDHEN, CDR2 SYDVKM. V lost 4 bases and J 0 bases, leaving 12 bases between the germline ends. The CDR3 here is CASSSGNRANYGYTF. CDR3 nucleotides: TGTGCCAGCAGTTCGGGGAACAGGGCTAACTATGGCTACACCTTC.

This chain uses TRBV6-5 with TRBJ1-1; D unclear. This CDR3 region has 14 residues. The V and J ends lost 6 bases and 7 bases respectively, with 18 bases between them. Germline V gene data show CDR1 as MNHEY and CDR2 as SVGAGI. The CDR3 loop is CASSAGGYPFEAFF. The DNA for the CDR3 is TGTGCCAGCAGCGCCGGAGGGTACCCATTTGAAGCTTTCTTT.

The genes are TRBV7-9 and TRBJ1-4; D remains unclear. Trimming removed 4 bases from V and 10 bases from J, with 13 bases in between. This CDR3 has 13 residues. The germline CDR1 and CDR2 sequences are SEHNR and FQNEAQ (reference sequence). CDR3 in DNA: TGTGCCAGCAGCTGGGCGGCGGTGGGAAAACTGTTTTTT. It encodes CASSWAAVGKLFF.

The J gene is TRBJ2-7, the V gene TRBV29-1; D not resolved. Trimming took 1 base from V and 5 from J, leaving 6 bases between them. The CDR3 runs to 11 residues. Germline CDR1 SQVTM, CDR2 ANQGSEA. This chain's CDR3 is CSVEGPHEQYF. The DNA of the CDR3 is TGCAGCGTTGAAGGCCCCCACGAGCAGTACTTC.

CDR3 sequence (DNA): TGTGCCACCGAGGGACAGGGTGGCCATCAGCCCCAGCATTTT. Protein: CATEGQGGHQPQHF. V is TRBV19 and J is TRBJ1-5; 9 bases line up with TRBD1. This CDR3 comprises 14 residues. Germline CDR1 and CDR2: LNHDA and SQIVND (reference sequence). V lost 10 bases, J lost 5 bases, and 9 bases stayed unmatched. Full variable domain (missing parts from reference TRBV19 and TRBJ1-5): DGGITQSPKYLFRKEGQNVTLSCEQNLNHDAMYWYRQDPGQGLRLIYYSQIVNDFQKGDIAEGYSVSREKKESFPLTVTSAQKNPTAFYLCATEGQGGHQPQHFGDGTRLSIL.

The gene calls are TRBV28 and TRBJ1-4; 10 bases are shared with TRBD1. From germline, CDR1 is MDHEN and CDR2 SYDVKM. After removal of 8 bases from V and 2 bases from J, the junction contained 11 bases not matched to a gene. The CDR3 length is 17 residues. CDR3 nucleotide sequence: TGTGCCAGCTCCCCCGAGACAGGGGGCGCGACTAATGAAAAACTGTTTTTT. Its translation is CASSPETGGATNEKLFF.

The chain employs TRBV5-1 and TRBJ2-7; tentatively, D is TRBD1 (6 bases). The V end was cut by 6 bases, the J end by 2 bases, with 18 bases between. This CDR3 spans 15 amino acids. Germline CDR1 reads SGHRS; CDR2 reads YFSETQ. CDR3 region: CASIPAGAGAYEQYF. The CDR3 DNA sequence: TGCGCCAGCATCCCAGCCGGAGCAGGGGCCTACGAGCAGTACTTC.

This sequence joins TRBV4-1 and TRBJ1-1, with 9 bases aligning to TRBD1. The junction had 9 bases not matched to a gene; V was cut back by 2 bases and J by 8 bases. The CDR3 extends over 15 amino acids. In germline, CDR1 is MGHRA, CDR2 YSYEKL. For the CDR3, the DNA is TGCGCCAGCAGCCAAACCGGGACAGGGAGAAGGGAAGCTTTCTTT. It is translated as CASSQTGTGRREAFF.

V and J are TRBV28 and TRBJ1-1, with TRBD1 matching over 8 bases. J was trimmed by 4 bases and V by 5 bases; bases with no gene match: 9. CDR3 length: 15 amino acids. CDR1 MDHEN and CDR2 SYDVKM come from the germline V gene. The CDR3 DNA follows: TGTGCCAGCAGTGGAGGGACAGGCCGGGGCACTGAAGCTTTCTTT. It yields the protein CASSGGTGRGTEAFF.

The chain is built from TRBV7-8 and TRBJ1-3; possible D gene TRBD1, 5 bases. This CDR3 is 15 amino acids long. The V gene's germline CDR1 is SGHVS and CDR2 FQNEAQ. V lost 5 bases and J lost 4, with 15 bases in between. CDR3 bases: TGTGCCAGCAGCCGAGGTGGGGGTTCCGGAAACACCATATATTTT. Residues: CASSRGGGSGNTIYF.

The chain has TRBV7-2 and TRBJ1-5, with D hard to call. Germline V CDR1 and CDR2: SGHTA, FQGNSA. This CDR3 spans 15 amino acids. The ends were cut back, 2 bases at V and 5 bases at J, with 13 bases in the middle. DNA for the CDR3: TGTGCCAGCAGCTTACGGGGTGGGGTTGATCAGCCCCAGCATTTT. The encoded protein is CASSLRGGVDQPQHF.

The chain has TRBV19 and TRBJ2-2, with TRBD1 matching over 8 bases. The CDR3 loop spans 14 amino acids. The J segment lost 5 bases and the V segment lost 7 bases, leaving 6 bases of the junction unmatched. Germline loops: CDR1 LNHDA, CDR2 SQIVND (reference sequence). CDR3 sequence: CASTDRAGTGELFF. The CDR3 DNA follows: TGTGCCAGTACGGACAGGGCAGGGACCGGGGAGCTGTTTTTT.

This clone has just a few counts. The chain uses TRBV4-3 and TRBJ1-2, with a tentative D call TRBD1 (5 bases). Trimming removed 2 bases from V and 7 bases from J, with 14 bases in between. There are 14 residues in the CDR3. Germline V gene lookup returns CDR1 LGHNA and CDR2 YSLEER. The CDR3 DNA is TGCGCCAGCAGCCAACAGGGTCAGGAGGGTGGCTACACCTTC. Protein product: CASSQQGQEGGYTF.

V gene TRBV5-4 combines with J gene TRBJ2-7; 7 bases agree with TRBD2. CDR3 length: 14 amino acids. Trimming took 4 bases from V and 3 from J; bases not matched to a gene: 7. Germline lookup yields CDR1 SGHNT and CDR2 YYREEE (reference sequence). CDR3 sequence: CASSPPGLNYEQYF. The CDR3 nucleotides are TGTGCCAGCAGCCCGCCGGGACTAAACTACGAGCAGTACTTC.

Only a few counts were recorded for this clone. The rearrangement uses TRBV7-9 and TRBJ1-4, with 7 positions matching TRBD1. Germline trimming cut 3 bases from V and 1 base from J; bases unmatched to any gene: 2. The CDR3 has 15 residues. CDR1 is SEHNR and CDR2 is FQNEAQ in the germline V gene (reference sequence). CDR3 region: CASSFGTVTNEKLFF. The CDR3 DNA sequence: TGTGCCAGCAGCTTTGGGACAGTAACTAATGAAAAACTGTTTTTT.

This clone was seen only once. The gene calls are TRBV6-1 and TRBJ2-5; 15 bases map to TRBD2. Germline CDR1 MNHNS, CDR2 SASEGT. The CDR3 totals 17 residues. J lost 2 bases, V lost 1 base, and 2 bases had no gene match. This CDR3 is CASSEGTSGGGQETQYF. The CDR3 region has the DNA TGTGCCAGCAGTGAAGGGACTAGCGGGGGGGGACAAGAGACCCAGTACTTC.